The 5 T cell receptor beta chains below were found in one sample sequenced in a study of T cell repertoires and Cas9 in healthy adults. Some clones are missing from TCRdb's copy, which holds only in-frame ones; the method was immunoSEQ multiplex PCR. Of approximately 22,000 clones in the sample, under 95% are singletons; the top ten hold 0.55% to 0.85%. The sequenced sample was CD4+ effector T cells (CD127+, CD25-, CD137-, CD154-) from PBMCs; culture status not recorded. These receptors were obtained from a human donor in good health.

The chain couples TRBV7-8 to TRBJ2-1; the D call may be TRBD1 or TRBD2 (5 bases each). CDR1 and CDR2 (germline): SGHVS, FQNEAQ. With 5 bases removed from V and 9 bases from J, the gap between germline ends came to 20 bases. CDR3 length equals 15 residues. The CDR3 bases are TGTGCCAGCAGCCCCCTTGGTTTCATGAGGGGTGAGCAGTTCTTC. Its translation: CASSPLGFMRGEQFF. Using reference TRBV7-8 and TRBJ2-1 for the parts outside the CDR3, the full variable domain is GAGVSQSPRYKVAKRGQDVALRCDPISGHVSLFWYQQALGQGPEFLTYFQNEAQLDKSGLPSDRFFAERPEGSVSTLKIQRTQQEDSAVYLCASSPLGFMRGEQFFGPGTRLTVL.

This chain joins TRBV4-1 and TRBJ2-1, with TRBD2 matching 7 bases. The V and J ends lost 1 base and 7 bases, in that order; junction bases with no gene match: 10. The CDR3 totals 16 residues. CDR1 is MGHRA, CDR2 YSYEKL, per germline. The CDR3 DNA reads as TGCGCCAGCAGCCAAGGCGGAGCGGGGTGGGGTAATGAGCAGTTCTTC. Translated, it gives CASSQGGAGWGNEQFF.

As DNA, the CDR3 is TGCGCCAGCAGCTTTTCTGCTTCAGGGAGCACAGATACGCAGTATTTT. Translated: CASSFSASGSTDTQYF. The chain has TRBV5-1 and TRBJ2-3, with D perhaps matching TRBD1 (5 bases). The CDR3 sequence is 16 residues long. Per the germline V gene, CDR1 is SGHRS and CDR2 is YFSETQ. V lost 2 bases to trimming and J lost 0 bases, with 13 bases between them.

This sequence joins TRBV28 and TRBJ1-6; maybe TRBD1 (6 bases). V lost 2 bases, J lost 9 bases, and 14 bases lay in between. The CDR3 totals 15 residues. Germline values: CDR1 MDHEN, CDR2 SYDVKM. CDR3 protein: CASSLPGQSRSPLHF. CDR3 DNA: TGTGCCAGCAGTTTACCCGGACAGTCGCGTTCACCCCTCCACTTT.

This chain joins TRBV28 and TRBJ1-5; D perhaps matches TRBD1 (5 bases). Trimming stripped 3 bases from V and 4 bases from J, with 10 bases between. Germline lookup yields CDR1 MDHEN and CDR2 SYDVKM. The CDR3 is 14 residues long. Here the CDR3 DNA reads TGTGCCAGCAGTTTCGGGGGTAATAATCAGCCCCAGCATTTT. This gives the protein CASSFGGNNQPQHF.